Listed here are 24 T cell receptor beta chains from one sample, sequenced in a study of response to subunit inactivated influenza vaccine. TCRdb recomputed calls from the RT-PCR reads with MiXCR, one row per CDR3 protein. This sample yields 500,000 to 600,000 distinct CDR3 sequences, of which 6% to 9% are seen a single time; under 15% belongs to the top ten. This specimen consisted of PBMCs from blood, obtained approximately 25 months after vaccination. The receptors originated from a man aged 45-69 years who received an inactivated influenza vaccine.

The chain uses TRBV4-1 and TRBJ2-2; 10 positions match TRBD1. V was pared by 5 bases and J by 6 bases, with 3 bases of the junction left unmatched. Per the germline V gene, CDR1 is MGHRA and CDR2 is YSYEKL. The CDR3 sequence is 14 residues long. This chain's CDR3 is CASSTTGGSGELFF. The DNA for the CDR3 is TGCGCCAGCAGCACGACAGGGGGCTCCGGGGAGCTGTTTTTT.

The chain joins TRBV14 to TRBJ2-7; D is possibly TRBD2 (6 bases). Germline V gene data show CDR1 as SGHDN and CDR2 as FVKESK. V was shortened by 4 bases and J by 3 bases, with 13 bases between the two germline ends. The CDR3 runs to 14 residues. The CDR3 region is CASSLLGLDYEQYF. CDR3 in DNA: TGTGCCAGCAGCCTTCTGGGACTCGACTACGAGCAGTACTTC.

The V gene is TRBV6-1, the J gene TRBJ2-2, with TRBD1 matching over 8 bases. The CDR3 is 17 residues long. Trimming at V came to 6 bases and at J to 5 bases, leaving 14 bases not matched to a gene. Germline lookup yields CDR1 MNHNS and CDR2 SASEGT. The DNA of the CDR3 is TGTGCCAGCAGCCGTCAGGGGGCGTCTTCGGGGACCGGGGAGCTGTTTTTT. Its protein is CASSRQGASSGTGELFF.

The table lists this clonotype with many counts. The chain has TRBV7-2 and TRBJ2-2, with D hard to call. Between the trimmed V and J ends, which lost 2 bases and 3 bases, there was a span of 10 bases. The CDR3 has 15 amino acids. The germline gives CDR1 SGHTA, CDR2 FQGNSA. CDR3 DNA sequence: TGTGCCAGCAGCTTAAGGAGCGACCACACCGGGGAGCTGTTTTTT. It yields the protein CASSLRSDHTGELFF. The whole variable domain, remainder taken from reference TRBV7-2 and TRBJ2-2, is GAGVSQSPSNKVTEKGKDVELRCDPISGHTALYWYRQSLGQGLEFLIYFQGNSAPDKSGLPSDRFSAERTGGSVSTLTIQRTQQEDSAVYLCASSLRSDHTGELFFGEGSRLTVL.

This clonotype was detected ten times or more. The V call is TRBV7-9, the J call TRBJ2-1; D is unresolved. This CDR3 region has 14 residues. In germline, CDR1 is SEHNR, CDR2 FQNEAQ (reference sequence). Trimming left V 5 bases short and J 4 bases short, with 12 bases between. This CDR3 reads CASSLYGRYNEQFF. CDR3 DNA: TGTGCCAGCAGCCTCTACGGGCGTTACAATGAGCAGTTCTTC. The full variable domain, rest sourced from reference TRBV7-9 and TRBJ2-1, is DTGVSQNPRHKITKRGQNVTFRCDPISEHNRLYWYRQTLGQGPEFLTYFQNEAQLEKSRLLSDRFSAERPKGSFSTLEIQRTEQGDSAMYLCASSLYGRYNEQFFGPGTRLTVL.

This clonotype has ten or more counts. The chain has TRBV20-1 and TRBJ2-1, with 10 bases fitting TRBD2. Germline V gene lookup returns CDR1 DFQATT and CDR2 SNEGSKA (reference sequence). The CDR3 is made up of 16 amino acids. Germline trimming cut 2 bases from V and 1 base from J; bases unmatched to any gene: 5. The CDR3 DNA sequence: TGCAGTGCTAGAAGGTCTAGCGGGGGATCCTACAATGAGCAGTTCTTC. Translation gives CSARRSSGGSYNEQFF.

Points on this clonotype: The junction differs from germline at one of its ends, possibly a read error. The CDR3 DNA follows: TGCAGTGCTATGGGGCCGAACACTAAAGCTTTCTTT. The encoded protein is CSAMGPNTKAFF. This chain links TRBV20-1 with TRBJ1-1, with D possibly being TRBD1 (5 bases). Germline V gene data show CDR1 as DFQATT and CDR2 as SNEGSKA (reference sequence). The CDR3 extends over 12 amino acids.

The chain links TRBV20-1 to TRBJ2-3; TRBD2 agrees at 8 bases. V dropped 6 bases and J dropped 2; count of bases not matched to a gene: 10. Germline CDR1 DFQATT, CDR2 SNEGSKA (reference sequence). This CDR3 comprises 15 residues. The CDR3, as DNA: TGCAGTGCCCCGCTTAGCGGGATAACCACAGATACGCAGTATTTT. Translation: CSAPLSGITTDTQYF.

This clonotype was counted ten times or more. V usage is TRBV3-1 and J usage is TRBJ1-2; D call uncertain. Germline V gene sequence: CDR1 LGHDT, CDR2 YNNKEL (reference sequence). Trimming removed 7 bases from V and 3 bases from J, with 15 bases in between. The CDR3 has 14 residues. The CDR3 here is CASTKAGADYGYTF. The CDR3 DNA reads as TGTGCCAGCACTAAGGCGGGCGCGGACTATGGCTACACCTTC. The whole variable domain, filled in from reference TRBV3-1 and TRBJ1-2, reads DTAVSQTPKYLVTQMGNDKSIKCEQNLGHDTMYWYKQDSKKFLKIMFSYNNKELIINETVPNRFSPKSPDKAHLNLHINSLELGDSAVYFCASTKAGADYGYTFGSGTRLTVV.

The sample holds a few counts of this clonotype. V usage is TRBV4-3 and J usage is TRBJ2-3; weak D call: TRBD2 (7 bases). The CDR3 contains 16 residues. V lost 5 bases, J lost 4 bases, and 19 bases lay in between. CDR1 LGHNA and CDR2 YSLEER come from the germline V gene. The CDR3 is CASSTLWGGQPDTQYF. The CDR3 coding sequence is TGCGCCAGCAGCACCCTTTGGGGGGGGCAGCCAGATACGCAGTATTTT.

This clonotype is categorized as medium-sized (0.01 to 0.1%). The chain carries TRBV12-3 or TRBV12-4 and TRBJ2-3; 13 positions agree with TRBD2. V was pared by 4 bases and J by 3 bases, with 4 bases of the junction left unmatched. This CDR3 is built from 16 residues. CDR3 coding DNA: TGTGCCAGCAGTTCCACTAGCGGGGGGGCGACAGATACGCAGTATTTT. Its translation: CASSSTSGGATDTQYF.

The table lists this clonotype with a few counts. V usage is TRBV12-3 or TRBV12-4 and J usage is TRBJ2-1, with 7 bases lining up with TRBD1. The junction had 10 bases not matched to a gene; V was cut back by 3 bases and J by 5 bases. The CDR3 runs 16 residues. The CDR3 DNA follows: TGTGCCAGCAGTTTGGGTTCGGGACAGATTAACAATGAGCAGTTCTTC. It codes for CASSLGSGQINNEQFF.

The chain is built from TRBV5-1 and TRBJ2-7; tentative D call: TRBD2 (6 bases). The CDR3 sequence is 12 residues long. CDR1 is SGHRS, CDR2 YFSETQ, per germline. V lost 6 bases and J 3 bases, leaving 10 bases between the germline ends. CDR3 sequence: CASKEGDYEQYF. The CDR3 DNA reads TGCGCCAGCAAGGAGGGTGACTACGAGCAGTACTTC.

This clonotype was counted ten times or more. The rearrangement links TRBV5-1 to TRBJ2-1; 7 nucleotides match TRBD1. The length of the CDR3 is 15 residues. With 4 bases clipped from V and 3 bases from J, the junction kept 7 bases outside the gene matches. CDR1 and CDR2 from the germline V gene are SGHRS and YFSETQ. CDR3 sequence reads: CASSVQGFVYNEQFF. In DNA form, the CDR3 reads TGCGCCAGCAGCGTACAGGGGTTCGTCTACAATGAGCAGTTCTTC. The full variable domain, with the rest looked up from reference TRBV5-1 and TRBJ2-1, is KAGVTQTPRYLIKTRGQQVTLSCSPISGHRSVSWYQQTPGQGLQFLFEYFSETQRNKGNFPGRFSGRQFSNSRSEMNVSTLELGDSALYLCASSVQGFVYNEQFFGPGTRLTVL.

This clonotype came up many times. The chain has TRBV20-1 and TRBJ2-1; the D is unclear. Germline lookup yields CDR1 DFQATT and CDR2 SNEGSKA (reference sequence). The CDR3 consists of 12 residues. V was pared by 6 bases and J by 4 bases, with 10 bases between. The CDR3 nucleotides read TGCAGTGCCGAGTGGGGTTACAATGAGCAGTTCTTC. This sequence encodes CSAEWGYNEQFF.

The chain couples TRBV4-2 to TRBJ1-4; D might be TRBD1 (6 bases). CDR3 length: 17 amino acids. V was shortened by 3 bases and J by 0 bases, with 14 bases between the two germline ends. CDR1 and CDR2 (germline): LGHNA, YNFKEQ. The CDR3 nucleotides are TGTGCCAGCAGCCAGGAGGACAGTTCCGCAACTAATGAAAAACTGTTTTTT. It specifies CASSQEDSSATNEKLFF.

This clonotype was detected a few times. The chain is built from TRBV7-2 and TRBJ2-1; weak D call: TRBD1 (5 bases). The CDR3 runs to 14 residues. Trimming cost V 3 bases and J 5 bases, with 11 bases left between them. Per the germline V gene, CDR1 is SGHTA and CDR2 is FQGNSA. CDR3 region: CASSFWQGNNEQFF. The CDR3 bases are TGTGCCAGCAGCTTTTGGCAGGGTAACAATGAGCAGTTCTTC.

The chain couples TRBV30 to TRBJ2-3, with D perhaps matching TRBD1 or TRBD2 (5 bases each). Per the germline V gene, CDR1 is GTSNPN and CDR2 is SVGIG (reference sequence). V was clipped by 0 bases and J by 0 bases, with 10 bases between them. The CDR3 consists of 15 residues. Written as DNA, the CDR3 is TGTGCCTGGAGTGTCCGGGACCTTAGCACAGATACGCAGTATTTT. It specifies CAWSVRDLSTDTQYF.

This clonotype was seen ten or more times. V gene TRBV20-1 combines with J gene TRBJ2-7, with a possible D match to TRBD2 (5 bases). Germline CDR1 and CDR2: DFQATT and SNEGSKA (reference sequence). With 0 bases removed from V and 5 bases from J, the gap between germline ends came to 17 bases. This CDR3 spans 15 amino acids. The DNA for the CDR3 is TGCAGTGCTAGAGATCTGATTGGCGGGCGGGACGAGCAGTACTTC. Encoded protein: CSARDLIGGRDEQYF.

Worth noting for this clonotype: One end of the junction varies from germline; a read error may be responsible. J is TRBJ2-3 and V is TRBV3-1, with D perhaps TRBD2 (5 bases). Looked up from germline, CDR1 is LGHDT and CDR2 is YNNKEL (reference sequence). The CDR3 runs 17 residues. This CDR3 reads CACSPRGISGRTDTQYF. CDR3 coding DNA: TGTGCCTGCAGCCCCCGAGGGATCTCGGGGAGAACAGATACGCAGTATTTT.

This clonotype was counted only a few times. Here the CDR3 reads CASSPTGTDADTQYF. The CDR3 DNA follows: TGTGCCAGCAGCCCGACCGGGACAGACGCAGATACGCAGTATTTT. The chain joins TRBV7-9 to TRBJ2-3, with 7 positions matching TRBD1. Trimming removed 5 bases from V and 4 bases from J; junction bases left unmatched: 9. This CDR3 is 15 amino acids long. The germline gives CDR1 SEHNR, CDR2 FQNEAQ (reference sequence).

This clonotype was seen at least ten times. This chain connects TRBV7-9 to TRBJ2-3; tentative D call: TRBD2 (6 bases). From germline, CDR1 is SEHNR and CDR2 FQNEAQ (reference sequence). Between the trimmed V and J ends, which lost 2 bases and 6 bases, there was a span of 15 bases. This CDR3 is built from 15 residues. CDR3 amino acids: CASSLSFGGPDTQYF. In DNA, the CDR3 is TGTGCCAGCAGCTTATCATTCGGAGGGCCTGATACGCAGTATTTT.

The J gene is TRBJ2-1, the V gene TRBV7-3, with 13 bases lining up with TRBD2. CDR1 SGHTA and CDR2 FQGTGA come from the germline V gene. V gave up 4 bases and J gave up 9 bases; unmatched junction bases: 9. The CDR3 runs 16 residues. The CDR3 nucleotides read TGTGCCAGCAGCTCAACCGGGACTAGCGGGAAGGTTGAGCAGTTCTTC. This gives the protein CASSSTGTSGKVEQFF.

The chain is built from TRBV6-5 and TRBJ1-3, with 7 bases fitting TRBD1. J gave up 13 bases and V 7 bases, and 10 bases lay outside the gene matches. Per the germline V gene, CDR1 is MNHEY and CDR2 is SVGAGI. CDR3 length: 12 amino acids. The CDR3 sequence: CASTDARDSIYF. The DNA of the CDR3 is TGTGCCAGCACCGACGCGAGGGACAGTATATATTTT.